This T cell receptor (beta chain) was identified during a study of beta chain features in type 1 diabetes. V was clipped by 5 bases and J by 7 bases, with 11 bases between them. The germline V gene encodes CDR1 SEHNR and CDR2 FQNEAQ (reference sequence). This CDR3 region has 13 residues. The sequenced template was cDNA made from the entire isolated RNA. Profiling relied on immunoSEQ multiplex PCR, and the TCRdb table lists in-frame clones only, not all of them. Of around 430,000 clones listed, about 30% are singletons. Each sorted population was over 98% pure. V gene TRBV7-9 combines with J gene TRBJ1-4, with D perhaps TRBD1 (6 bases). The sequence was collected from a young man in good health. Sequences were obtained from naive CD4+ T cells from blood. This chain's CDR3 is CASSRDIGEKLFF. Written as DNA, the CDR3 is TGTGCCAGCAGCCGGGACATTGGTGAAAAACTGTTTTTT.